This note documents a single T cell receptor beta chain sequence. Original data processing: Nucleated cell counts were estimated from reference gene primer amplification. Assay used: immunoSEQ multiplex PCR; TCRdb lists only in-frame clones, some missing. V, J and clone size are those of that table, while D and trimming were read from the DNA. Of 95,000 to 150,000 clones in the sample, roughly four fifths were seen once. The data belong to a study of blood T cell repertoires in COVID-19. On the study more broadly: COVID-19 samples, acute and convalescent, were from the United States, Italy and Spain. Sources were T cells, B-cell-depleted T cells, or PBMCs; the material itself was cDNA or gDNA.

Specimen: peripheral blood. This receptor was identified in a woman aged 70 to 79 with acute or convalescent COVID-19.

Written as DNA, the CDR3 is TGTGCCAGCAGCTTACAACAGGGGCTCAACAACGTCCTGACTTTC. Amino acid sequence: CASSLQQGLNNVLTF. The chain employs TRBV7-2 and TRBJ2-6; 7 bases map to TRBD1. J was trimmed by 9 bases and V by 2 bases; bases with no gene match: 7. Germline CDR1 is SGHTA and CDR2 is FQGNSA. The CDR3 is 15 residues long.